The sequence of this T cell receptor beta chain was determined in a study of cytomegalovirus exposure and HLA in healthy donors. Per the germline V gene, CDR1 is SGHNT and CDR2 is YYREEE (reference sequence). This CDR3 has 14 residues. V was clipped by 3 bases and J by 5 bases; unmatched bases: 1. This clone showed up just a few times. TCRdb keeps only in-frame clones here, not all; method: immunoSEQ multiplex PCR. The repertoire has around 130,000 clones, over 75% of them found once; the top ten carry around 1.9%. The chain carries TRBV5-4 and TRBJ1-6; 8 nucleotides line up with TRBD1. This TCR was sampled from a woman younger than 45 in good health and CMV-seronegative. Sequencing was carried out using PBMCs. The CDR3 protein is CASSSGQDNSPLHF. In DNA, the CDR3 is TGTGCCAGCAGCTCGGGACAGGATAATTCACCCCTCCACTTT.